This passage covers 17 T cell receptor beta chains from one sample sequenced in a study of PD-1 blockade in classical Hodgkin lymphoma. Using immunoSEQ multiplex PCR, the repertoire was profiled, and TCRdb retains in-frame clones only, with some absent. Of more than 85,000 clones in the sample, 80% to 95% are singletons; the top ten hold over 2.5%. Brentuximab vedotin exposure varied, and every patient relapsed after autologous stem cell transplantation. Source: peripheral blood mononuclear cells (PBMCs), taken before the second cycle of nivolumab. The origin of the receptors is a human donor with classical Hodgkin lymphoma.

The chain carries TRBV27 and TRBJ1-1; no firm D call. V lost 5 bases to trimming and J lost 9 bases, with 16 bases between them. The CDR3 contains 13 residues. CDR1 and CDR2 from the germline V gene are MNHEY and SMNVEV (reference sequence). Written as DNA, the CDR3 is TGTGCCAGCAGTCTCGGTCCGGCGAATAAAGCTTTCTTT. Its protein is CASSLGPANKAFF.

The chain links TRBV6-1 to TRBJ1-1, with 7 bases that match TRBD1. There are 15 residues in the CDR3. Looked up from germline, CDR1 is MNHNS and CDR2 is SASEGT. The V segment lost 2 bases and the J segment 1 base; nucleotides outside the gene matches: 4. The CDR3 is CASSEPGQPNTEAFF. The CDR3 DNA follows: TGTGCCAGCAGTGAACCGGGACAGCCGAACACTGAAGCTTTCTTT.

The chain carries TRBV9 and TRBJ2-2, with 15 bases identical to TRBD2. The junction had 1 base not matched to a gene; V was cut back by 5 bases and J by 5 bases. The germline V gene encodes CDR1 SGDLS and CDR2 YYNGEE. The CDR3 covers 15 residues. The chain's CDR3 is CASRGLAGGTGELFF. DNA for the CDR3: TGTGCCAGCAGGGGACTAGCGGGGGGTACCGGGGAGCTGTTTTTT.

V gene TRBV7-9 combines with J gene TRBJ2-7, with TRBD2 as a possible D gene (5 bases). Germline V gene sequence: CDR1 SEHNR, CDR2 FQNEAQ (reference sequence). This CDR3 has 11 residues. V was trimmed by 4 bases and J by 7 bases, leaving 8 bases between them. The CDR3 is CASSSGVEQYF. Here the CDR3 DNA reads TGTGCCAGCAGCTCCGGGGTGGAGCAGTACTTC.

The V and J genes are TRBV20-1 and TRBJ2-1; D possibly corresponds to TRBD2 (5 bases). The germline V gene has CDR1 DFQATT and CDR2 SNEGSKA (reference sequence). V dropped 6 bases and J dropped 9 bases, with 12 bases sitting between them. The CDR3 extends over 11 amino acids. The CDR3 spells CSAAIAIEQFF. Here the CDR3 DNA reads TGCAGTGCCGCAATAGCGATTGAGCAGTTCTTC.

The gene calls are TRBV28 and TRBJ1-1; 9 nucleotides line up with TRBD1. The CDR3 has 14 residues. Germline V CDR1 and CDR2: MDHEN, SYDVKM. V shed 6 bases and J 5 bases; nucleotides not matched to a gene: 7. The CDR3 spells CASSGNRGQTEAFF. CDR3 in DNA: TGTGCCAGCAGCGGAAACAGGGGGCAAACTGAAGCTTTCTTT.

The chain recombines TRBV28 with TRBJ1-5, with TRBD1 identical over 7 bases. This CDR3 spans 15 amino acids. The trim removed 2 bases at V and 7 bases at J, leaving 8 bases unmatched. The germline V gene has CDR1 MDHEN and CDR2 SYDVKM. The CDR3 sequence is CASSLRQGPLQPQHF. The CDR3 nucleotides are TGTGCCAGCAGTTTACGACAGGGACCCCTCCAGCCCCAGCATTTT.

This chain joins TRBV6-5 and TRBJ2-7; D unclear. The germline CDR1 and CDR2 sequences are MNHEY and SVGAGI. The CDR3 totals 14 residues. The V and J ends lost 3 bases and 4 bases respectively, with 13 bases between them. CDR3 nucleotide sequence: TGTGCCAGCAGTTATAGCACCGACGGGTACGAGCAGTACTTC. Translated: CASSYSTDGYEQYF.

CDR3 sequence reads: CATKPLGQGNTGELFF. The CDR3 DNA is TGTGCCACCAAACCCCTCGGACAGGGGAACACCGGGGAGCTGTTTTTT. This sequence joins TRBV27 and TRBJ2-2, with TRBD1 identical over 8 bases. Germline lookup yields CDR1 MNHEY and CDR2 SMNVEV (reference sequence). With V trimmed by 10 bases and J by 1 base, 11 bases remained unmatched. The CDR3 totals 16 residues.

The V and J genes are TRBV6-1 and TRBJ2-1; a possible D gene is TRBD2 (6 bases). V lost 11 bases and J 3 bases, leaving 11 bases between the germline ends. The CDR3 has 12 residues. Germline loops: CDR1 MNHNS, CDR2 SASEGT. The CDR3 region is CAASEGYNEQFF. CDR3 DNA sequence: TGTGCCGCCTCGGAGGGCTACAATGAGCAGTTCTTC.

V usage is TRBV2 and J usage is TRBJ2-5, with D possibly called TRBD1 or TRBD2 (6 bases each). Germline lookup yields CDR1 SNHLY and CDR2 FYNNEI. The V end lost 3 bases, the J end lost 5 bases, and 10 bases lay between the germline ends. The CDR3 contains 13 residues. The CDR3, as DNA: TGTGCCAGCAGTGATAGGGGGAGGGAGACCCAGTACTTC. Translation gives CASSDRGRETQYF.

V and J are TRBV7-2 and TRBJ2-5; no reliable D call. TRBJ2-7 matches the DNA end more closely, so the J call is doubtful. Germline loops: CDR1 SGHTA, CDR2 FQGNSA. The CDR3 covers 11 residues. Here the CDR3 reads CASSHGYEQYF. In DNA form, the CDR3 reads TGTGCCAGCAGCCACGGATACGAGCAGTACTTC.

J is TRBJ1-1 and V is TRBV7-9; the D gene is possibly TRBD1 (6 bases). CDR1 is SEHNR and CDR2 is FQNEAQ in the germline V gene (reference sequence). The length of the CDR3 is 15 residues. V was clipped by 3 bases and J by 3 bases, with 14 bases between them. The DNA for the CDR3 is TGTGCCAGCAGCTTCTCACAGGGCCGCCACACTGAAGCTTTCTTT. Amino acid sequence: CASSFSQGRHTEAFF. Full variable domain (outside the CDR3, taken from reference TRBV7-9 and TRBJ1-1): DTGVSQNPRHKITKRGQNVTFRCDPISEHNRLYWYRQTLGQGPEFLTYFQNEAQLEKSRLLSDRFSAERPKGSFSTLEIQRTEQGDSAMYLCASSFSQGRHTEAFFGQGTRLTVV.

The V gene is TRBV27, the J gene TRBJ2-3; the D call may be TRBD1 or TRBD2 (5 bases each). Trimming cost V 3 bases and J 0 bases, with 13 bases left between them. CDR1 and CDR2 from the germline V gene are MNHEY and SMNVEV (reference sequence). The CDR3 length is 16 residues. The CDR3 spells CASSFRDGPSTDTQYF. CDR3 sequence (DNA): TGTGCCAGCAGTTTTAGGGACGGCCCTAGCACAGATACGCAGTATTTT.

This chain connects TRBV7-9 to TRBJ2-1; 8 bases are shared with TRBD1. Germline CDR1 SEHNR, CDR2 FQNEAQ (reference sequence). Trimming took 0 bases from V and 6 from J; bases not matched to a gene: 4. CDR3 length: 15 residues. DNA of the CDR3: TGTGCCAGCAGCTTAGCTGGACAGGGTTCCAATGAGCAGTTCTTC. Its protein is CASSLAGQGSNEQFF.

The chain couples TRBV14 to TRBJ2-3; 8 nucleotides line up with TRBD2. V was clipped by 2 bases and J by 12 bases; unmatched bases: 7. CDR3 size: 13 residues. Germline-derived CDR1 and CDR2 are SGHDN and FVKESK. DNA of the CDR3: TGTGCCAGCAGCCAATTCCGCAGCGGGAGCCAGTATTTT. As protein: CASSQFRSGSQYF.

The J gene is TRBJ1-4, the V gene TRBV2; D is unclear. With 4 bases removed from V and 1 base from J, the gap between germline ends came to 13 bases. Germline CDR1 is SNHLY and CDR2 is FYNNEI. This CDR3 region has 16 residues. CDR3 region: CASSGDVRQTNEKLFF. The DNA for the CDR3 is TGTGCCAGCAGTGGGGATGTGCGACAAACTAATGAAAAACTGTTTTTT.